These T cell receptor beta chains were read from a single sample in a study of T cell responses to AZD1222 COVID-19 vaccine. Measured with immunoSEQ multiplex PCR; TCRdb has only the in-frame clones, and not every one. The table has 110,000 to 150,000 clones, 85% to 95% seen once. This specimen was peripheral blood, taken after recovery from COVID-19. These TCRs come from an adult who had recovered from COVID-19. Each CDR3 is given with its conserved first and last residue. The D gene is left open where the match is weak. For some rows the clone size is stated as once, few or many, or as a class when expanded; others skip it.

D,size,V,J,CDR3,DNA
TRBD2,NA,TRBV4-1,TRBJ2-7,CASSPPGLAGASEQYF,TGCGCCAGCAGCCCCCCGGGACTAGCGGGAGCGAGCGAGCAGTACTTC
NA,NA,TRBV18,TRBJ2-5,CASSPLQGSDQETQYF,TGTGCCAGCTCACCACTTCAGGGGTCAGACCAAGAGACCCAGTACTTC
TRBD1,NA,TRBV28,TRBJ2-7,CASNMGQGPYEQYF,TGTGCCAGCAACATGGGACAGGGTCCTTACGAGCAGTACTTC
NA,NA,TRBV28,TRBJ1-1,CASSLSQPERAEAFF,TGTGCCAGCAGTTTATCCCAGCCAGAGAGGGCTGAAGCTTTCTTT
NA,NA,TRBV5-4,TRBJ2-7,CASSFGLEQYF,TGTGCCAGCAGCTTTGGCCTCGAGCAGTACTTC
TRBD2,NA,TRBV11-2,TRBJ2-3,CASSFSGSTDTQYF,TGTGCCAGCAGCTTTAGCGGGAGCACAGATACGCAGTATTTT
TRBD1,few,TRBV18,TRBJ1-1,CASSPLRPGTGVEVSIRVEAFF,TGTGCCAGCTCACCTTTACGTCCAGGGACAGGGGTGGAGGTTTCGATTCGAGTTGAAGCTTTCTTT
TRBD2,NA,TRBV2,TRBJ2-3,CASDTMGGRTDTQYF,TGTGCCAGCGACACTATGGGCGGGAGGACAGATACGCAGTATTTT
NA,NA,TRBV7-3,TRBJ2-2,CASSSTGLHTGELFF,TGTGCCAGCAGCTCAACGGGACTCCACACCGGGGAGCTGTTTTTT
NA,NA,TRBV4-1,TRBJ2-3,CASSQDRGVTDTQYF,TGCGCCAGCAGCCAAGATAGAGGGGTCACAGATACGCAGTATTTT
TRBD1,NA,TRBV7-6,TRBJ2-1,CASSFRDRAYNEQFF,TGTGCCAGCAGCTTCCGGGACAGGGCCTACAATGAGCAGTTCTTC
NA,NA,TRBV7-2,TRBJ1-5,CASSLIRLEPQHF,TGTGCCAGCAGCTTAATTCGATTGGAGCCCCAGCATTTT
NA,NA,TRBV3-1/TRBV3-2,TRBJ1-2,CASRPTPSNYGYTF,TGTGCCAGCAGGCCGACCCCCTCAAACTATGGCTACACCTTC
NA,NA,TRBV7-9,TRBJ2-6,CASSLGRAGANVLTF,TGTGCCAGCAGCTTGGGACGGGCTGGGGCCAACGTCCTGACTTTC
NA,once,TRBV5-5,TRBJ2-5,CASRYREETQYF,TGTGCCAGCAGATACAGGGAAGAGACCCAGTACTTC
NA,NA,TRBV19,TRBJ1-5,CASSIDLWGGNQPQHF,TGTGCCAGTAGTATAGATCTATGGGGTGGCAATCAGCCCCAGCATTTT
TRBD2,NA,TRBV29-1,TRBJ2-7,CSVDKGLEGEQYF,TGCAGCGTTGATAAGGGACTAGAAGGCGAGCAGTACTTC
NA,NA,TRBV19,TRBJ2-1,CASGVHGGEQFF,TGTGCCAGTGGGGTCCACGGAGGTGAGCAGTTCTTC
NA,NA,TRBV7-9,TRBJ1-1,CASSLRYTEAFF,TGTGCCAGCAGCTTAAGATACACTGAAGCTTTCTTT
NA,NA,TRBV5-6,TRBJ1-1,CASNYGGKVNTEAFF,TGTGCCAGCAACTATGGGGGGAAGGTGAACACTGAAGCTTTCTTT
NA,NA,TRBV19,TRBJ1-6,CASSILGGARNSPLHF,TGTGCCAGTAGTATTCTAGGAGGGGCCCGGAATTCACCCCTCCACTTT
NA,NA,TRBV27,TRBJ1-1,CASSLYSGGQTNTEAFF,TGTGCCAGCAGTTTATATTCGGGTGGGCAGACGAACACTGAAGCTTTCTTT
TRBD2,NA,TRBV29-1,TRBJ2-7,CSVEGIRTSGSGHEQYF,TGCAGCGTTGAAGGTATAAGGACTAGCGGGAGTGGCCACGAGCAGTACTTC
TRBD2,NA,TRBV2,TRBJ2-1,CASSSIQRETTSEQFF,TGTGCCAGCAGTTCTATACAGCGGGAGACTACAAGTGAGCAGTTCTTC
TRBD2,NA,TRBV7-9,TRBJ2-1,CASSFSTSGRPVSYNEQFF,TGTGCCAGCAGCTTCTCGACTAGCGGGAGACCCGTTTCCTACAATGAGCAGTTCTTC
NA,NA,TRBV9,TRBJ2-2,CASSGGALNTGELFF,TGTGCCAGCAGCGGGGGGGCTTTGAACACCGGGGAGCTGTTTTTT
NA,once,TRBV2,TRBJ1-6,CASTYGLSVGSPLHF,TGTGCCAGCACGTATGGACTCTCGGTGGGGTCACCCCTCCACTTT
NA,NA,TRBV11-3,TRBJ2-1,CASSPRASNEQFF,TGTGCCAGCAGCCCGAGGGCTAGCAATGAGCAGTTCTTC
NA,NA,TRBV19,TRBJ2-5,CASTSVAKTQYF,NA
TRBD1,once,TRBV5-8,TRBJ2-7,CASSPTGGYEQYF,TGTGCCAGCAGCCCCACAGGGGGCTACGAGCAGTACTTC
TRBD1,NA,TRBV27,TRBJ1-3,CASSSIRTRQGSGNTIYF,TGTGCCAGCAGCTCTATCCGAACCCGACAGGGATCTGGAAACACCATATATTTT
TRBD1,NA,TRBV28,TRBJ1-2,CASSLTGGNSGGHYGYTF,TGTGCCAGCAGTTTAACGGGTGGAAACTCAGGGGGCCACTATGGCTACACCTTC
NA,NA,TRBV7-3,TRBJ2-7,CASSLKRQVPLWEQYF,TGTGCCAGCAGCTTAAAACGACAGGTCCCGCTCTGGGAGCAGTACTTC
TRBD2,NA,TRBV7-3,TRBJ2-1,CASSSSGSGSEQFF,TGTGCCAGCAGTTCAAGCGGGAGTGGCAGTGAGCAGTTCTTC
NA,NA,TRBV11-2,TRBJ2-7,CASSFRVEEQYF,TGTGCCAGCAGCTTTCGGGTAGAGGAGCAGTACTTC